Given below is one T cell receptor (beta chain) in context. The antigen is undetermined. CDR1 is LGHNA and CDR2 is YSLEER in the germline V gene. CDR3 length: 14 residues. With V trimmed by 1 base and J by 7 bases, 6 bases remained unmatched. The data were taken from a study of cytomegalovirus exposure and HLA in healthy donors. Turning to the study itself: Researchers previously reported finding fewer than 140 million unique TCR beta sequences from about 200 million T cells. An early release of data contained about 85 million unique TCRs, which came from HLA-typed donors. The study, taken as a whole, reports: Later genetic work tied a missense DCLRE1C variant to beta-chain V and J trimming. TRBV6-2, TRBV6-3 and some other V segments were unresolvable in 87-base-pair reads.

A multiplex PCR was run with 60 Vbeta primers and 13 Jbeta primers. Only in-frame clones appear in the TCRdb table, and some are missing; sequencing was by immunoSEQ multiplex PCR. The sample has tens of thousands of clones; roughly 82% are singletons. The V call is TRBV4-3, the J call TRBJ2-5, with 7 bases identical to TRBD2. Sequencing was performed on PBMCs. This TCR derives from a man aged 18 to 29 in good health and CMV-seronegative. Here the CDR3 reads CASSQVSSGGTQYF. CDR3 DNA: TGCGCCAGCAGCCAAGTTTCCTCGGGAGGGACCCAGTACTTC.